These T cell receptor beta chains were read from a single sample in a study of post-analysis software for immune sequencing data. TCRdb reanalysed the PCR reads using MiXCR and keeps one entry per CDR3 protein. The sample lists about 400,000 distinct CDR3 sequences; less than 35% were seen once. The sequencing input was blood. The origin of the receptors is a girl under 18 with multiple sclerosis. CDR3s include the opening cysteine and the closing phenylalanine or tryptophan. Each record gives: clone size, D gene, V gene, J gene, CDR3 DNA, CDR3 protein. D genes are given only for firm matches. Size is omitted from some rows. Given values are once, few, many or a class for expanded clones.

few	NA	TRBV3-1	TRBJ2-1	TGTGCCAGCAGCCTGGGCGGGAACTACTACAATGAGCAGTTCTTC	CASSLGGNYYNEQFF
NA	NA	TRBV7-9	TRBJ2-4	TGTGCCAGCAGCTTATGGGGAGTAACCAAAAACATTCAGTACTTC	CASSLWGVTKNIQYF
NA	NA	TRBV20-1	TRBJ2-3	TGCAGTGCTAGAGACTTAGGTGGGACTTGGGGAGATACGCAGTATTTT	CSARDLGGTWGDTQYF
NA	TRBD1	TRBV6-1	TRBJ2-6	TGTGCCAGCAGGACAGGGACACCTGGGGCCAACGTCCTGACTTTC	CASRTGTPGANVLTF
NA	NA	TRBV20-1	TRBJ1-4	TGCAGTGCTAGAGATGGGACGCGGGTTGATGAAAAACTGTTTTTT	CSARDGTRVDEKLFF
once	TRBD2	TRBV20-1	TRBJ2-1	TGCAGTGCTAGCCTTGCGGGGGGGAGGAATGAGCAGTTCTTC	CSASLAGGRNEQFF
few	NA	TRBV5-6	TRBJ2-3	TGTGCCAGCAGGCCTGGGAGCCCGGGCACAGATACGCAGTATTTT	CASRPGSPGTDTQYF
NA	TRBD2	TRBV4-3	TRBJ2-1	TGCGCCAGCAGCCCCGGCCGGGACTACTACAATGAGCAGTTCTTC	CASSPGRDYYNEQFF
few	TRBD2	TRBV6-6	TRBJ2-5	TGTGCCAGCAGTACCCCTAGCGGGAGCCAAGAGACCCAGTACTTC	CASSTPSGSQETQYF
once	TRBD2	TRBV20-1	TRBJ2-1	TGCAGTGCTGGAGGACTAGCGGGCGTAAATGAGCAGTTCTTC	CSAGGLAGVNEQFF
NA	NA	TRBV27	TRBJ2-6	TGTGCCAGCAGTCTGAAAGGGGCCAACGTCCTGACTTTC	CASSLKGANVLTF
many	TRBD2	TRBV20-1	TRBJ2-5	TGCAGTGCCCGAGCGGGGGGGCCACGAGAGACCCAGTACTTC	CSARAGGPRETQYF
few	TRBD2	TRBV6-6	TRBJ2-5	TGTGCCAGCAGTTACCGCGGGGGGTTAAGGGCAGAGACCCAGTACTTC	CASSYRGGLRAETQYF
NA	TRBD2	TRBV7-9	TRBJ2-5	TGTGCCAGCGGGACTAGCGGGAACGTAGGGGACCAAGAGACCCAGTACTTC	CASGTSGNVGDQETQYF
NA	NA	TRBV5-1	TRBJ2-3	TGCGCCAGCAGCTGGGGGCTGAGCACAGATACGCAGTATTTT	CASSWGLSTDTQYF
few	TRBD1	TRBV6-6	TRBJ1-5	TGTGCCAGCAGTAACGCCGGGACAGGGGCCCAGCCCCAGCATTTT	CASSNAGTGAQPQHF
few	NA	TRBV2	TRBJ1-1	TGTGCCAGCAGCCGTGTCTGGTCGGGGCCGGCTGAAGCTTTCTTT	CASSRVWSGPAEAFF
NA	NA	TRBV12-3/TRBV12-4	TRBJ2-3	TGTGCCAGCAGTTTCCGGGACTTACCGGGAGATACGGAGTATTTT	CASSFRDLPGDTEYF
NA	NA	TRBV6-1	TRBJ2-3	TGTGCCAGCAAGCCCGGTGACACTAGCACAGATACGCAGTATTTT	CASKPGDTSTDTQYF
NA	NA	TRBV20-1	TRBJ1-1	TGCAGTGCTAGGGGCGTTTACACTGAAGCTTTCTTT	CSARGVYTEAFF
few	NA	TRBV9	TRBJ1-4	TGTGCCAGCAGCGTAAACGGGGGAGAGGAAAAACTGTTTTTT	CASSVNGGEEKLFF
NA	NA	TRBV12-3/TRBV12-4	TRBJ1-1	TGTGCCAGCGGGTCGAATCTACATGAAGCTTTCTTT	CASGSNLHEAFF